A selection of T cell receptor beta chains follows, all from one sample in a study of blood T cell repertoires in COVID-19. Produced via immunoSEQ multiplex PCR; TCRdb's table is partial and in-frame only. The sample includes hundreds of thousands of clones, 80% of them seen just once. What was sequenced was PBMCs or T cells enriched from blood (not recorded which). Every receptor here comes from a man aged 25-45 years with acute COVID-19. CDR3s include the opening cysteine and the closing phenylalanine or tryptophan. Each record gives: D gene, V gene, J gene, clone size, CDR3 protein, CDR3 DNA. A D gene is named only where the DNA matches it firmly. Size is stated for part of the rows, as once, few or many counts, or as a class when the clone is expanded.

NA,TRBV7-9,TRBJ1-2,NA,CASSFSDYGYTF,TGTGCCAGCAGCTTTTCTGACTATGGCTACACCTTC
NA,TRBV10-3,TRBJ1-1,NA,CAIGSGTEAFF,TGTGCCATAGGTTCGGGCACTGAAGCTTTCTTT
NA,TRBV19,TRBJ2-3,NA,CASSPPPWQALPDTQYF,TGTGCCAGTAGTCCGCCTCCTTGGCAGGCCCTCCCAGATACGCAGTATTTT
NA,TRBV7-9,TRBJ1-2,NA,CASTRRSGSSINGYTF,TGTGCCAGCACCCGCCGTAGCGGTAGTAGTATAAATGGCTACACCTTC
NA,TRBV5-6,TRBJ1-2,NA,CASSLAGGSGYTF,TGTGCCAGCAGCTTGGCCGGGGGTAGTGGCTACACCTTC
NA,TRBV19,TRBJ2-7,NA,CASSIKAGYEQYF,TGTGCCAGTAGTATCAAAGCCGGCTACGAGCAGTACTTC
NA,TRBV5-1,TRBJ2-3,NA,CASSLDSNTDTQYF,TGCGCCAGCAGCCTGGACTCCAACACAGATACGCAGTATTTT
NA,TRBV19,TRBJ2-7,NA,CASSMRESYEQYF,TGTGCCAGTAGTATGAGGGAATCCTACGAGCAGTACTTC
NA,TRBV7-2,TRBJ2-7,NA,CASSLGGSFNYEQYF,TGTGCCAGCAGCTTAGGTGGTAGCTTTAACTACGAGCAGTACTTC
TRBD1,TRBV19,TRBJ1-1,NA,CASSTRTGEAFF,TGTGCCAGTAGTACTCGGACAGGGGAAGCTTTCTTT
TRBD1,TRBV29-1,TRBJ1-2,NA,CSARDRGEYGYTF,TGCAGCGCTAGAGACAGGGGGGAGTATGGCTACACCTTC
TRBD1,TRBV19,TRBJ2-7,NA,CASPTGTGIYEQYF,TGTGCCAGTCCCACCGGGACAGGGATCTACGAGCAGTACTTC
TRBD2,TRBV19,TRBJ2-5,NA,CASSAERGPTRETQYF,TGTGCCAGTAGTGCGGAGCGGGGGCCAACAAGAGAGACCCAGTACTTC
NA,TRBV27,TRBJ1-6,NA,CASRAGAGPLHF,TGTGCCAGCAGGGCAGGGGCCGGACCCCTCCACTTT
NA,TRBV29-1,TRBJ2-7,NA,CSATGGGGGLEQYF,TGCAGCGCCACCGGGGGTGGAGGAGGGCTCGAGCAGTACTTC
NA,TRBV3-1/TRBV3-2,TRBJ2-5,NA,CAGSQEGLKAGAQYF,TGTGCCGGCAGCCAAGAAGGGCTTAAAGCAGGGGCCCAGTACTTC
NA,TRBV6-5,TRBJ2-7,NA,CASSLGGEQYF,TGTGCCAGCAGTTTAGGGGGCGAGCAGTACTTC
NA,TRBV11-2,TRBJ2-2,NA,CASSGRGAVNTGELFF,TGTGCCAGCAGTGGTCGGGGGGCCGTGAACACCGGGGAGCTGTTTTTT
TRBD1,TRBV10-3,TRBJ2-2,NA,CAIKTGGAEVTGELFF,TGTGCCATCAAAACAGGGGGCGCGGAGGTTACCGGGGAGCTGTTTTTT
NA,TRBV2,TRBJ1-2,NA,CASSENPGNYGYTF,TGTGCCAGCAGTGAAAATCCGGGAAACTATGGCTACACCTTC
NA,TRBV11-3,TRBJ1-3,NA,CASSSGLNTIYF,TGTGCCAGCAGCTCCGGACTAAACACCATATATTTT
TRBD1,TRBV30,TRBJ1-2,NA,CAWTPAGGDGYTF,TGTGCCTGGACCCCGGCAGGGGGCGATGGCTACACCTTC
NA,TRBV20-1,TRBJ1-1,NA,CSAVGTTEAFF,TGCAGTGCTGTTGGGACTACTGAAGCTTTCTTT
TRBD1,TRBV7-9,TRBJ1-2,NA,CASSSRDSSYGYTF,TGTGCCAGCAGCTCCAGGGACAGCTCGTATGGCTACACCTTC
TRBD2,TRBV4-1,TRBJ2-1,NA,CASSQGAGRGNEQFF,TGCGCCAGCAGCCAAGGAGCGGGGAGGGGCAATGAGCAGTTCTTC
NA,TRBV30,TRBJ1-4,once,CAWAQDEKLFF,TGTGCCTGGGCCCAGGATGAAAAACTGTTTTTT
NA,TRBV3-1/TRBV3-2,TRBJ2-1,NA,CASSQPGTSLKFF,TGTGCCAGCAGCCAACCCGGGACTTCTTTAAAGTTCTTC
NA,TRBV6-5,TRBJ1-3,NA,CASSRAGQSGNTIYF,TGTGCCTCATCCAGGGCCGGCCAAAGTGGAAACACCATATATTTT
NA,TRBV29-1,TRBJ2-1,NA,CSVPTLDSSSYNEQFF,TGCAGCGTCCCTACCTTAGACAGTAGCTCCTACAATGAGCAGTTCTTC
TRBD2,TRBV4-2,TRBJ2-3,once,CASSRGGEGRDTQYF,TGTGCCAGCAGCCGCGGGGGGGAAGGGAGAGATACGCAGTATTTT
NA,TRBV2,TRBJ1-2,NA,CASSDGVRSGYTF,TGTGCCAGCAGTGACGGAGTTCGGAGTGGCTACACCTTC
TRBD2,TRBV4-2,TRBJ2-5,NA,CASSQEGRGGVYQETQYF,TGTGCCAGCAGTCAAGAGGGGCGGGGGGGCGTCTACCAAGAGACCCAGTACTTC
NA,TRBV5-5,TRBJ2-7,NA,CASSLTGSRNEQYF,TGTGCCAGCAGCTTGACCGGGAGCAGGAACGAGCAGTACTTC
NA,TRBV3-1/TRBV3-2,TRBJ2-1,NA,CASSQESGLADEQFF,TGTGCCAGCAGCCAAGAAAGCGGATTAGCCGATGAGCAGTTCTTC
TRBD1,TRBV6-5,TRBJ1-5,NA,CASSYGQGGQPQHF,TGTGCCAGCAGTTACGGACAGGGCGGTCAGCCCCAGCATTTT
TRBD1,TRBV6-5,TRBJ1-1,NA,CASRQGGNTEAFF,TGTGCCAGTAGACAGGGGGGGAACACTGAAGCTTTCTTT
NA,TRBV11-2,TRBJ2-5,once,CASSLEGRGLSWETQYF,TGTGCCAGCAGCTTAGAGGGGCGGGGGCTCTCTTGGGAGACCCAGTACTTC
NA,TRBV12-3/TRBV12-4,TRBJ1-5,NA,CASSSYNQPQHF,TGTGCCAGCAGTTCCTACAATCAGCCCCAGCATTTT
TRBD2,TRBV9,TRBJ2-6,NA,CASSESGIRANVLTF,TGTGCCAGCAGCGAAAGCGGGATCCGGGCCAACGTCCTGACTTTC
NA,TRBV29-1,TRBJ2-1,NA,CSVRLGVEQFF,TGCAGCGTTAGGCTAGGAGTTGAGCAGTTCTTC
TRBD1,TRBV5-1,TRBJ1-1,NA,CASSLRPGGNLDTEAFF,TGCGCCAGCAGCTTGAGGCCAGGGGGCAATCTGGACACTGAAGCTTTCTTT
TRBD2,TRBV7-2,TRBJ2-6,NA,CASSPWTSGASGANVLTF,TGTGCCAGCAGCCCTTGGACTAGCGGAGCCTCTGGGGCCAACGTCCTGACTTTC
NA,TRBV25-1,TRBJ1-6,NA,CASSPGLHSPLHF,TGTGCCAGCAGCCCGGGACTGCATTCACCCCTCCACTTT
NA,TRBV12-3/TRBV12-4,TRBJ1-1,NA,CASREPQGEAFF,TGTGCCAGCAGGGAGCCCCAGGGTGAAGCTTTCTTT
TRBD2,TRBV9,TRBJ2-1,NA,CASSVGGGTYNEQFF,TGTGCCAGCAGCGTAGGCGGGGGGACCTACAATGAGCAGTTCTTC
NA,TRBV3-1/TRBV3-2,TRBJ2-5,NA,CASSHSKLETQYF,TGTGCCAGCAGCCATAGTAAGCTGGAGACCCAGTACTTC
NA,TRBV2,TRBJ1-1,NA,CASSGLVNTEAFF,TGTGCCAGCAGTGGGCTAGTGAACACTGAAGCTTTCTTT
NA,TRBV11-2,TRBJ2-5,NA,CASSSGLLAMAETQYF,TGTGCCAGCAGCTCGGGTCTTCTGGCCATGGCTGAGACCCAGTACTTC
TRBD1,TRBV7-9,TRBJ2-1,NA,CASSLGGQGKFF,TGTGCCAGCAGCTTAGGGGGACAGGGGAAGTTCTTC
TRBD1,TRBV5-6,TRBJ1-1,NA,CASIITGGFSEAFF,TGTGCCAGCATCATAACAGGGGGCTTTTCTGAAGCTTTCTTT
NA,TRBV13,TRBJ2-3,NA,CASSETDTQYF,TGTGCCAGCAGCGAGACAGATACGCAGTATTTT
NA,TRBV5-1,TRBJ2-3,NA,CASTLAPGPDTQYF,TGCGCCAGCACCCTGGCCCCAGGGCCAGATACGCAGTATTTT